Listed below are T cell receptor beta chains from one sample, sequenced in a study of blood T cells in healthy people across ages. TCRdb reprocessed the 5' RACE reads via MiXCR and lists one record per CDR3 protein. The sample lists about a million distinct CDR3 sequences, around 48% occurring once. The sequencing input was blood. These receptors were collected from a man aged 25-45 years in good health. The CDR3 runs from the conserved cysteine through the conserved F or W. Each record gives: V gene, J gene, D gene, clone size, CDR3 protein, CDR3 DNA. D genes are given only for firm matches. Some rows mark clone size as missing; the rest say once, few, many or name a class of expanded clone.

v_call: TRBV29-1; j_call: TRBJ1-2; d_call: NA; clone_size: few; cdr3_aa: CSVDGGSIYGYTF; cdr3_nt: TGCAGCGTTGACGGAGGATCGATCTATGGCTACACCTTC
v_call: TRBV3-1; j_call: TRBJ2-7; d_call: NA; clone_size: NA; cdr3_aa: CASSQASEQYF; cdr3_nt: TGTGCCAGCAGCCAAGCGTCCGAGCAGTACTTC
v_call: TRBV2; j_call: TRBJ2-1; d_call: NA; clone_size: few; cdr3_aa: CASRGAESHNEQFF; cdr3_nt: TGTGCCAGCAGGGGTGCGGAGAGCCACAATGAGCAGTTCTTC
v_call: TRBV27; j_call: TRBJ2-5; d_call: NA; clone_size: once; cdr3_aa: CASGPRQVNQETQYF; cdr3_nt: TGTGCCAGCGGCCCGAGACAGGTCAACCAAGAGACCCAGTACTTC
v_call: TRBV7-3; j_call: TRBJ1-2; d_call: NA; clone_size: few; cdr3_aa: CASSFEGGDGYTF; cdr3_nt: TGTGCCAGCAGTTTCGAAGGGGGGGACGGCTACACCTTC
v_call: TRBV20-1; j_call: TRBJ1-5; d_call: NA; clone_size: once; cdr3_aa: CSAPDYTYSNQPQHF; cdr3_nt: TGCAGTGCACCGGACTATACCTATAGCAATCAGCCCCAGCATTTT
v_call: TRBV2; j_call: TRBJ1-4; d_call: NA; clone_size: NA; cdr3_aa: CASRRTSANEKLFF; cdr3_nt: TGTGCCAGCCGCCGTACTTCGGCTAATGAAAAACTGTTTTTT
v_call: TRBV5-1; j_call: TRBJ2-7; d_call: NA; clone_size: few; cdr3_aa: CASSLWQGKTYEQYF; cdr3_nt: TGCGCCAGCAGCTTGTGGCAGGGGAAGACCTACGAGCAGTACTTC
v_call: TRBV27; j_call: TRBJ1-6; d_call: NA; clone_size: few; cdr3_aa: CASSLLPEYNSPLHF; cdr3_nt: TGTGCCAGCAGTTTGCTACCGGAATATAATTCACCCCTCCACTTT
v_call: TRBV29-1; j_call: TRBJ2-7; d_call: NA; clone_size: many; cdr3_aa: CSVEFAGTYEQYF; cdr3_nt: TGCAGCGTTGAATTCGCCGGGACCTACGAGCAGTACTTC
v_call: TRBV9; j_call: TRBJ2-1; d_call: TRBD2; clone_size: NA; cdr3_aa: CASSVTGGDNEQFF; cdr3_nt: TGTGCCAGCAGCGTAACGGGGGGGGACAATGAGCAGTTCTTC
v_call: TRBV6-4; j_call: TRBJ2-6; d_call: NA; clone_size: NA; cdr3_aa: CASSGTPGANVLTF; cdr3_nt: TGTGCCAGCAGTGGTACTCCTGGGGCCAACGTCCTGACTTTC
v_call: TRBV28; j_call: TRBJ1-2; d_call: NA; clone_size: NA; cdr3_aa: CASGPPTGPANYGYTF; cdr3_nt: TGTGCCAGCGGGCCCCCAACAGGGCCAGCTAACTATGGCTACACCTTC
v_call: TRBV12-3/TRBV12-4; j_call: TRBJ1-2; d_call: TRBD1; clone_size: NA; cdr3_aa: CTSSPGQGNYGYTF; cdr3_nt: TGTACCAGCAGCCCGGGACAGGGGAACTATGGCTACACCTTC
v_call: TRBV18; j_call: TRBJ2-1; d_call: NA; clone_size: NA; cdr3_aa: CASSPPGLSFF; cdr3_nt: TGTGCCAGCTCACCACCAGGGCTATCGTTCTTC
v_call: TRBV7-9; j_call: TRBJ1-1; d_call: NA; clone_size: NA; cdr3_aa: CASAPGGAQPEAFF; cdr3_nt: TGTGCCAGCGCCCCCGGCGGGGCCCAACCTGAAGCTTTCTTT
v_call: TRBV27; j_call: TRBJ2-1; d_call: NA; clone_size: few; cdr3_aa: CASTPQGRHSYNEQFF; cdr3_nt: TGTGCCAGCACTCCCCAAGGCAGGCACTCCTACAATGAGCAGTTCTTC
v_call: TRBV7-6; j_call: TRBJ2-1; d_call: TRBD2; clone_size: NA; cdr3_aa: CASSLEQGSGGAGEQFF; cdr3_nt: TGTGCCAGCAGCTTAGAGCAGGGAAGCGGGGGGGCAGGTGAGCAGTTCTTC
v_call: TRBV2; j_call: TRBJ2-7; d_call: NA; clone_size: NA; cdr3_aa: CASKEGGASYEQYF; cdr3_nt: TGTGCCAGCAAAGAGGGGGGGGCCTCCTACGAGCAGTACTTC
v_call: TRBV6-2/TRBV6-3; j_call: TRBJ2-3; d_call: NA; clone_size: NA; cdr3_aa: CASPSRGTDTQYF; cdr3_nt: TGTGCCAGCCCGAGCCGGGGCACAGATACGCAGTATTTT
v_call: TRBV6-5; j_call: TRBJ2-3; d_call: NA; clone_size: NA; cdr3_aa: CAVRKGWVTDTQYF; cdr3_nt: TGTGCCGTTCGGAAGGGGTGGGTAACAGATACGCAGTATTTT
v_call: TRBV7-9; j_call: TRBJ1-2; d_call: TRBD1; clone_size: few; cdr3_aa: CASSSDLTGVEGYTF; cdr3_nt: TGTGCCAGCAGCTCCGACCTTACAGGGGTGGAAGGCTACACCTTC
v_call: TRBV6-5; j_call: TRBJ2-4; d_call: NA; clone_size: many; cdr3_aa: CASKGQNIQYF; cdr3_nt: TGTGCCAGCAAAGGACAAAACATTCAGTACTTC
v_call: TRBV20-1; j_call: TRBJ2-7; d_call: TRBD2; clone_size: few; cdr3_aa: CSASLASGGEQYF; cdr3_nt: TGCAGTGCTAGTTTGGCCAGCGGGGGCGAGCAGTACTTC
v_call: TRBV4-1; j_call: TRBJ2-4; d_call: NA; clone_size: few; cdr3_aa: CASSQDRPNKNIQYF; cdr3_nt: TGCGCCAGCAGCCAAGATAGACCTAACAAAAACATTCAGTACTTC
v_call: TRBV27; j_call: TRBJ2-1; d_call: TRBD2; clone_size: NA; cdr3_aa: CASSWPGLAVYEQFF; cdr3_nt: TGTGCCAGCAGCTGGCCGGGACTAGCGGTCTATGAGCAGTTCTTC
v_call: TRBV12-3/TRBV12-4; j_call: TRBJ2-7; d_call: TRBD1; clone_size: NA; cdr3_aa: CASGKTGGFYEQYF; cdr3_nt: TGTGCCAGCGGAAAGACAGGGGGGTTCTACGAGCAGTACTTC
v_call: TRBV20-1; j_call: TRBJ2-7; d_call: NA; clone_size: NA; cdr3_aa: CSAPTGGTYEQYF; cdr3_nt: TGCAGTGCGCCGACTGGAGGAACCTACGAGCAGTACTTC
v_call: TRBV4-1; j_call: TRBJ2-2; d_call: TRBD1; clone_size: NA; cdr3_aa: CASSRVRQGTGELFF; cdr3_nt: TGCGCCAGCAGCCGGGTCCGACAGGGTACCGGGGAGCTGTTTTTT
v_call: TRBV10-3; j_call: TRBJ2-7; d_call: NA; clone_size: few; cdr3_aa: CAISENFPRGEQYF; cdr3_nt: TGTGCCATCAGTGAAAACTTCCCCAGGGGCGAGCAGTACTTC
v_call: TRBV12-3/TRBV12-4; j_call: TRBJ2-1; d_call: TRBD2; clone_size: NA; cdr3_aa: CASSFGGGVYEQFF; cdr3_nt: TGTGCCAGCAGTTTTGGCGGGGGGGTTTATGAGCAGTTCTTC
v_call: TRBV7-8; j_call: TRBJ2-7; d_call: NA; clone_size: few; cdr3_aa: CASSLQVSSYEQYF; cdr3_nt: TGTGCCAGCAGCTTGCAGGTCAGCTCCTACGAGCAGTACTTC
v_call: TRBV29-1; j_call: TRBJ1-4; d_call: NA; clone_size: once; cdr3_aa: CSVSRVVNEKLFF; cdr3_nt: TGCAGCGTTTCGAGGGTTGTTAATGAAAAACTGTTTTTT
v_call: TRBV4-2; j_call: TRBJ2-3; d_call: TRBD1; clone_size: NA; cdr3_aa: CASSQAEGQGGTDTQYF; cdr3_nt: TGTGCCAGCAGCCAAGCCGAGGGACAGGGAGGCACAGATACGCAGTATTTT
v_call: TRBV11-1; j_call: TRBJ1-1; d_call: TRBD1; clone_size: NA; cdr3_aa: CASSSRDRGRGAEAFF; cdr3_nt: TGTGCCAGCAGCAGCCGGGACAGGGGGCGCGGCGCTGAAGCTTTCTTT
v_call: TRBV7-9; j_call: TRBJ2-3; d_call: NA; clone_size: NA; cdr3_aa: CASSLGSLADTQYF; cdr3_nt: TGTGCCAGCAGCTTAGGATCGCTAGCAGATACGCAGTATTTT
v_call: TRBV19; j_call: TRBJ1-1; d_call: NA; clone_size: NA; cdr3_aa: CASSIARNTEAFF; cdr3_nt: TGTGCCAGTAGTATTGCCAGGAACACTGAAGCTTTCTTT
v_call: TRBV28; j_call: TRBJ2-1; d_call: TRBD1; clone_size: NA; cdr3_aa: CACSPAGGLFF; cdr3_nt: TGTGCCTGCAGTCCCGCAGGGGGCCTGTTCTTC
v_call: TRBV4-1; j_call: TRBJ2-5; d_call: NA; clone_size: NA; cdr3_aa: CASSQGVTVQETQYF; cdr3_nt: TGCGCCAGCAGCCAAGGGGTTACGGTTCAAGAGACCCAGTACTTC
v_call: TRBV21-1; j_call: TRBJ2-1; d_call: NA; clone_size: NA; cdr3_aa: CASTPEDGGNEQFF; cdr3_nt: TGTGCCAGCACCCCGGAGGACGGGGGTAATGAGCAGTTCTTC
v_call: TRBV4-3; j_call: TRBJ1-6; d_call: TRBD1; clone_size: NA; cdr3_aa: CASSQDPPGQSNSPLHF; cdr3_nt: TGCGCCAGCAGCCAAGATCCCCCGGGACAGAGTAATTCACCCCTCCACTTT
v_call: TRBV12-3/TRBV12-4; j_call: TRBJ1-2; d_call: NA; clone_size: NA; cdr3_aa: CASSLRGADYGYTF; cdr3_nt: TGTGCCAGCAGTTTACGGGGGGCGGACTATGGCTACACCTTC
v_call: TRBV29-1; j_call: TRBJ2-7; d_call: TRBD1; clone_size: NA; cdr3_aa: CSVVTGTEYYEQYF; cdr3_nt: TGCAGCGTGGTGACAGGGACGGAATACTACGAGCAGTACTTC
v_call: TRBV7-8; j_call: TRBJ2-1; d_call: TRBD1; clone_size: NA; cdr3_aa: CASRLNRGPYNEQFF; cdr3_nt: TGTGCCAGCAGATTAAACAGGGGGCCCTACAATGAGCAGTTCTTC
v_call: TRBV18; j_call: TRBJ1-6; d_call: NA; clone_size: NA; cdr3_aa: CASSPPGTHNSPLHF; cdr3_nt: TGTGCCAGCTCACCACCGGGGACACACAATTCACCCCTCCACTTT
v_call: TRBV10-3; j_call: TRBJ1-6; d_call: TRBD1; clone_size: few; cdr3_aa: CAITFTGQGNSPLHF; cdr3_nt: TGTGCCATCACCTTTACCGGACAGGGAAATTCACCCCTCCACTTT
v_call: TRBV7-2; j_call: TRBJ1-1; d_call: NA; clone_size: NA; cdr3_aa: CASSLALKGTEAFF; cdr3_nt: TGTGCCAGCAGCTTAGCCTTAAAAGGGACTGAAGCTTTCTTT